The 19 T cell receptor beta chains presented below share a single source sample, sequenced in a study of lung T cells in sarcoidosis with Löfgren's syndrome. TCRdb reanalysed the reads using MiXCR and keeps one entry per CDR3 protein. This sample has about 4,000 distinct CDR3 sequences, with 20% to 25% found just once. What was sequenced was CD4+ T cells from bronchoalveolar lavage. All receptors derive from a human donor with sarcoidosis (Löfgren's syndrome or another form), or a control subject (not recorded which).

The sample holds many counts of this clonotype. The V call is TRBV19, the J call TRBJ2-3; perhaps TRBD2 as D (5 bases). Per the germline V gene, CDR1 is LNHDA and CDR2 is SQIVND (reference sequence). This CDR3 has 15 residues. V was shortened by 4 bases and J by 5 bases, with 16 bases between the two germline ends. The CDR3 spells CASSTPGASGDTQYF. The CDR3 DNA reads as TGTGCCAGTAGTACGCCGGGCGCGAGCGGAGATACGCAGTATTTT.

This clonotype was counted only a few times. This may arise from a read error, as a much more abundant clone is one base away. This chain uses TRBV11-3 with TRBJ2-1; a possible D gene is TRBD2 (5 bases). Trimming stripped 1 base from V and 8 bases from J, with 18 bases between. CDR3 length: 16 amino acids. CDR1 SGHNT and CDR2 YENEEA come from the germline V gene. CDR3 sequence (DNA): TGTGCCAGCAGCTTAGGACGCGGGTCGAAGGGCCATGAGCAGTTCTTC. Translated: CASSLGRGSKGHEQFF.

In its sample, this clonotype is medium-sized. The V gene is TRBV5-1, the J gene TRBJ1-1, with D uncertain. V lost 0 bases and J 1 base, leaving 7 bases between the germline ends. Germline lookup yields CDR1 SGHRS and CDR2 YFSETQ. CDR3 length equals 14 residues. The CDR3 is CASSLVAGNTEAFF. The CDR3, as DNA: TGCGCCAGCAGCTTGGTTGCGGGGAACACTGAAGCTTTCTTT.

This clonotype appeared once. J is TRBJ1-5 and V is TRBV12-3 or TRBV12-4; D remains unclear. Trimming pared 5 bases from V and 10 bases from J, leaving 18 bases between. This CDR3 region has 14 residues. CDR3 sequence (DNA): TGTGCCAGCAGTGATCAGTATAGCAACCATCCCCAGCATTTT. Translated, it gives CASSDQYSNHPQHF.

Points on this clonotype: This may be a read error, as it is one base from a much larger clone. The CDR3 region is CASSRDFGNPLETQYF. In DNA form, the CDR3 reads TGCGCCAGCAGCCGAGATTTCGGTAATCCTCTGGAGACCCAGTACTTC. The chain recombines TRBV4-1 with TRBJ2-5; D is ambiguous. V was clipped by 4 bases and J by 5 bases, with 20 bases between them. The CDR3 runs to 16 residues. Germline CDR1 is MGHRA and CDR2 is YSYEKL.

This clonotype was recorded many times. A much larger clone sits a single nucleotide away, making a read error possible. The V and J genes are TRBV15 and TRBJ1-4; D call uncertain. The germline V gene encodes CDR1 LNHNV and CDR2 YYDKDF (reference sequence). The length of the CDR3 is 14 residues. V lost 5 bases, J lost 4 bases, and 11 bases lay in between. The CDR3 loop is CATSLGPCNEKLFF. CDR3 in DNA: TGTGCCACCAGCCTTGGGCCCTGTAATGAAAAACTGTTTTTT.

This clonotype has ten or more counts. J is TRBJ2-7 and V is TRBV3-1; D is perhaps TRBD2 (6 bases). CDR3 length: 13 residues. Per germline, CDR1 LGHDT and CDR2 YNNKEL (reference sequence). Trimming left V 6 bases short and J 2 bases short, with 11 bases between. This CDR3 is CASSGLATYEQYF. CDR3 DNA: TGTGCCAGCAGTGGTCTAGCGACCTACGAGCAGTACTTC.

This clonotype was seen ten or more times. J is TRBJ2-1 and V is TRBV19, with 10 bases lining up with TRBD1. Germline loops: CDR1 LNHDA, CDR2 SQIVND (reference sequence). This CDR3 comprises 15 residues. Trimming removed 7 bases from V and 7 bases from J; junction bases left unmatched: 10. CDR3 coding DNA: TGTGCCAGTAATCGTCAGGGACAGGGGATTAATGAGCAGTTCTTC. This gives the protein CASNRQGQGINEQFF.

This clonotype has only one observation. Mismatch with germline at one junction end may stem from a read error. The chain employs TRBV5-4 and TRBJ2-3; D is undetermined. Germline CDR1 SGHNT, CDR2 YYREEE (reference sequence). The CDR3 runs 13 residues. As DNA, the CDR3 is TGTGCCAGCAGCCCACGACACACAGATACGCGGTATTTT. Protein: CASSPRHTDTRYF.

This clonotype is medium-sized (0.01 to 0.1%). The chain combines TRBV20-1 with TRBJ2-7; 9 bases map to TRBD2. The J segment lost 5 bases and the V segment lost 1 base, leaving 12 bases of the junction unmatched. There are 16 residues in the CDR3. Looked up from germline, CDR1 is DFQATT and CDR2 is SNEGSKA (reference sequence). The CDR3 protein is CSARVWLAGSQDEQYF. The CDR3 DNA sequence: TGCAGTGCTAGAGTATGGCTAGCGGGAAGTCAGGACGAGCAGTACTTC.

Sample share makes this clonotype medium-sized. The V and J genes are TRBV19 and TRBJ2-7; TRBD2 agrees at 8 bases. The CDR3 consists of 14 residues. The trim removed 6 bases at V and 6 bases at J, leaving 10 bases unmatched. Germline CDR1 is LNHDA and CDR2 is SQIVND (reference sequence). CDR3 sequence: CASRPPGGDREQYF. CDR3 sequence (DNA): TGTGCCAGTAGACCCCCGGGGGGGGATCGCGAGCAGTACTTC.

In its sample, this clonotype was seen many times. V and J are TRBV29-1 and TRBJ2-1; D perhaps matches TRBD2 (6 bases). The CDR3 is 16 residues long. The germline V gene encodes CDR1 SQVTM and CDR2 ANQGSEA. Trimming pared 1 base from V and 2 bases from J, leaving 15 bases between. The CDR3 DNA sequence: TGCAGCGTTGAAGGCTCGCGCGGGAAACCCTACAATGAGCAGTTCTTC. It specifies CSVEGSRGKPYNEQFF.

This clonotype is medium-sized. The chain is built from TRBV10-3 and TRBJ2-3; no clear D gene. Trimming stripped 2 bases from V and 5 bases from J, with 11 bases between. There are 14 residues in the CDR3. The germline V gene encodes CDR1 ENHRY and CDR2 SYGVKD. CDR3 residues: CAISERPVGDTQYF. CDR3 DNA: TGTGCCATCAGTGAGCGACCGGTTGGAGATACGCAGTATTTT.

This clonotype was detected many times. This chain links TRBV11-2 with TRBJ2-1; 7 bases agree with TRBD2. The CDR3 covers 15 residues. The germline V gene has CDR1 SGHAT and CDR2 FQNNGV. V shed 4 bases, J shed 5 bases, and the junction held 8 bases outside the gene matches. DNA for the CDR3: TGTGCCAGCAGCTATGGGGGGGGATTCCACAATGAGCAGTTCTTC. This gives the protein CASSYGGGFHNEQFF.

This clonotype was seen more than once but under ten times. This rearrangement joins TRBV28 to TRBJ2-1, with 8 bases identical to TRBD2. Germline V lookup: CDR1 MDHEN, CDR2 SYDVKM. Trimming took 6 bases from V and 14 from J; bases not matched to a gene: 12. The CDR3 sequence is 13 residues long. The CDR3 region has the DNA TGTGCCAGCAGGGGGGCAGGAGGTAGCGGGGAGTTCTTC. Amino acid sequence: CASRGAGGSGEFF.

By frequency in the sample, this clonotype is large (0.1 to 1%). The V and J genes are TRBV20-1 and TRBJ1-4; no reliable D call. Germline CDR1 DFQATT, CDR2 SNEGSKA (reference sequence). The CDR3 length is 14 residues. Trimming shortened V by 6 bases and J by 9 bases, and 20 bases separated the two germline ends. The CDR3 DNA is TGCAGTGCGGAAAGGACGGACGGAGTGAAAAAACTGTTTTTT. This translates into CSAERTDGVKKLFF.

For this clonotype: Just one base apart from a much larger clone, this may be a read error. The rearrangement joins TRBV9 to TRBJ1-1; no reliable D call. CDR1 is SGDLS, CDR2 YYNGEE, per germline. V lost 0 bases and J lost 3, with 9 bases in between. The CDR3 is 14 amino acids. This CDR3 reads CASSVEGLDTEAFF. CDR3 DNA: TGTGCCAGCAGCGTAGAAGGGCTGGACACTGAAGCTTTCTTT. The entire variable domain, with the rest obtained from reference TRBV9 and TRBJ1-1, is as follows: DSGVTQTPKHLITATGQRVTLRCSPRSGDLSVYWYQQSLDQGLQFLIQYYNGEERAKGNILERFSAQQFPDLHSELNLSSLELGDSALYFCASSVEGLDTEAFFGQGTRLTVV.

The chain combines TRBV6-1 with TRBJ1-1, with D possibly being TRBD1 (6 bases). CDR1 MNHNS and CDR2 SASEGT come from the germline V gene. The V and J ends lost 2 bases and 1 base respectively, with 11 bases between them. There are 15 residues in the CDR3. The CDR3 nucleotides are TGTGCCAGCAGTGAACCGACAGGTGGGAACACTGAAGCTTTCTTT. Its protein is CASSEPTGGNTEAFF.

This clonotype qualifies as medium-sized. The genes are TRBV15 and TRBJ2-7; D is undetermined. The ends were cut back, 6 bases at V and 3 bases at J, with 15 bases in the middle. The germline gives CDR1 LNHNV, CDR2 YYDKDF (reference sequence). The CDR3 contains 14 residues. The CDR3 coding sequence is TGTGCCACCAGTTCGAAAGGACGCGGCTACGAGCAGTACTTC. Protein sequence: CATSSKGRGYEQYF.